This T cell receptor (beta chain) is drawn from a study of Graves' ophthalmopathy and Graves' hyperthyroidism. Whole-study findings and limits: Using 13 signatures, a model distinguished ophthalmopathy from stable hyperthyroidism, reaching around 88% sensitivity and roughly 80% specificity.

This CDR3 comprises 17 residues. The germline V gene encodes CDR1 SGHRS and CDR2 YFSETQ. V was pared by 3 bases and J by 2 bases, with 7 bases of the junction left unmatched. This clonotype appeared many times. The target antigen is unknown. Amplification from RNA transcripts yielded the TCR beta CDR3 regions. HTBI primers served in a first-round RT-PCR, which a second-round multiplex PCR followed. TCRdb recomputed calls from the multiplex PCR reads with MiXCR, one row per CDR3 protein. The sample shows a few hundred thousand distinct CDR3 sequences, roughly 17% of them seen only once. The sample was peripheral blood. This sequence originates from an adult woman with stable Graves' hyperthyroidism. The rearrangement joins TRBV5-1 to TRBJ2-7; 14 bases match TRBD2. In DNA form, the CDR3 reads TGCGCCAGCAGCTCAGGACTAGCGGGAGGAACCACCTACGAGCAGTACTTC. It codes for CASSSGLAGGTTYEQYF.